The rows below give T cell receptor beta chains drawn from one sample of a study of OX40 agonist ivuxolimab in advanced cancers. The protocol was immunoSEQ multiplex PCR, while the TCRdb copy is restricted to in-frame clones and leaves out a portion. The sample yields tens of thousands of clones, about 81% seen once. The sample in question was CD4+ or CD8+ T cells sorted from blood, obtained in a trial of the OX40 agonist ivuxolimab. These receptors were collected from an adult with an advanced solid tumor such as melanoma, head and neck, liver or kidney cancer. Both conserved end residues are part of each CDR3. A D gene is named only where the DNA matches it firmly. Part of the rows lack a size; the others show once, few, many or a class for expanded clones.

>TRBJ2-7|NA|TRBV5-4|NA
CASSLLGYEQYF
TGTGCCAGCAGCTTATTAGGGTACGAGCAGTACTTC
>TRBJ2-3|NA|TRBV18|NA
CASSPPWGLADTQYF
TGTGCCAGCTCACCACCTTGGGGGCTCGCAGATACGCAGTATTTT
>TRBJ1-4|NA|TRBV15|NA
CATSSRVTGLNEKLFF
TGTGCCACCAGCAGTAGGGTCACAGGGCTTAATGAAAAACTGTTTTTT
>TRBJ1-1|NA|TRBV2|TRBD1
CASSKPTGRDTEAFF
TGTGCCAGCAGTAAACCGACAGGGAGGGACACTGAAGCTTTCTTT
>TRBJ2-3|NA|TRBV28|TRBD1
CASSWTGSTDTQYF
TGTGCCAGCAGTTGGACAGGAAGCACAGATACGCAGTATTTT
>TRBJ2-2|NA|TRBV27|NA
CASTRKTGELFF
TGTGCCAGCACTCGAAAAACCGGGGAGCTGTTTTTT
>TRBJ1-5|NA|TRBV6-5|NA
CASRQAGQPQHF
TGTGCCAGCAGGCAGGCCGGTCAGCCCCAGCATTTT
>TRBJ2-3|NA|TRBV9|NA
CASSVTGTDTQYF
TGTGCCAGCAGCGTAACAGGGACGGATACGCAGTATTTT
>TRBJ2-1|few|TRBV19|TRBD2
CASSIALAGGPNNEQFF
TGTGCCAGTAGTATAGCGCTAGCGGGAGGGCCGAACAATGAGCAGTTCTTC
>TRBJ2-5|NA|TRBV15|NA
CATSRVQGQETQYF
TGTGCCACCAGCAGAGTGCAGGGCCAAGAGACCCAGTACTTC
>TRBJ2-2|NA|TRBV19|TRBD1
CASSIRDRADTGELFF
TGTGCCAGTAGTATACGGGACAGGGCGGACACCGGGGAGCTGTTTTTT
>TRBJ1-1|NA|TRBV27|NA
CASSLSPMNTEAFF
TGTGCCAGCAGTTTATCGCCGATGAACACTGAAGCTTTCTTT
>TRBJ2-7|NA|TRBV30|NA
CAWSTPWDLYSYEQYF
TGTGCCTGGAGCACCCCTTGGGACTTGTACTCCTACGAGCAGTACTTC
>TRBJ1-1|NA|TRBV7-6|NA
CASSLTSGVVGNTEAFF
TGTGCCAGCAGCTTAACCTCAGGGGTTGTGGGGAACACTGAAGCTTTCTTT
>TRBJ1-5|NA|TRBV6-1|NA
CASSEGPTNQPQHF
TGTGCCAGCAGTGAAGGACCGACGAATCAGCCCCAGCATTTT
>TRBJ2-1|NA|TRBV5-4|TRBD2
CASSGTSGEARNEQFF
TGTGCCAGCAGCGGGACTAGCGGGGAGGCGCGCAATGAGCAGTTCTTC
>TRBJ1-5|few|TRBV27|NA
CASGVGSNQPQHF
TGTGCCAGTGGGGTGGGTAGCAATCAGCCCCAGCATTTT
>TRBJ1-5|NA|TRBV27|NA
CASSFGSSWGQPQHF
TGTGCCAGCAGTTTTGGGTCTTCCTGGGGTCAGCCCCAGCATTTT
>TRBJ1-4|NA|TRBV4-1|TRBD1
CASSHGTGGKLFF
TGCGCCAGCAGCCACGGGACAGGGGGCAAACTGTTTTTT
>TRBJ2-7|NA|TRBV28|TRBD1
CASSFGRGSYEQYF
TGTGCCAGCAGTTTTGGCAGGGGGTCCTACGAGCAGTACTTC
>TRBJ2-3|NA|TRBV6-4|TRBD1
CASSVATGTPDTQYF
TGTGCCAGCAGTGTTGCGACAGGGACCCCAGATACGCAGTATTTT
>TRBJ1-1|few|TRBV30|NA
CAWKVTEAFF
TGTGCCTGGAAAGTCACTGAAGCTTTCTTT
>TRBJ2-7|NA|TRBV4-3|TRBD1
CASSVGQGINEQYF
TGCGCCAGCAGCGTGGGACAGGGAATCAACGAGCAGTACTTC
>TRBJ1-5|many|TRBV7-9|NA
CASSWDTEGNQPQHF
TGTGCCAGCAGCTGGGACACTGAAGGCAATCAGCCCCAGCATTTT
>TRBJ2-2|NA|TRBV5-1|TRBD2
CASSFASGMAGELFF
TGCGCCAGCAGCTTCGCTAGCGGGATGGCCGGGGAGCTGTTTTTT
>TRBJ1-6|NA|TRBV5-4|NA
CASSLEGGTPLHF
TGTGCCAGCAGCTTGGAGGGGGGAACACCCCTCCACTTT
>TRBJ2-2|NA|TRBV7-9|TRBD2
CASSLSSGGPTGELFF
TGTGCCAGCAGCTTATCTAGCGGGGGGCCCACCGGGGAGCTGTTTTTT
>TRBJ2-3|NA|TRBV4-2|TRBD2
CASSQARLADNTDTQYF
TGTGCCAGCAGCCAAGCTAGACTAGCGGACAACACAGATACGCAGTATTTT
>TRBJ2-5|NA|TRBV7-9|NA
CASSPSDGPQETQYF
TGTGCCAGCAGCCCGAGCGACGGACCCCAAGAGACCCAGTACTTC
>TRBJ1-2|NA|TRBV7-9|NA
CASSPTEGYGYTF
TGTGCCAGCAGCCCGACAGAAGGGTATGGCTACACCTTC
>TRBJ1-6|NA|TRBV28|NA
CASSRSGISPLHF
TGTGCCAGCAGTCGATCAGGGATTTCACCCCTCCACTTT
>TRBJ2-5|NA|TRBV7-3|TRBD2
CASSLTGLAGYETQYF
TGTGCCAGCAGCTTAACAGGACTAGCGGGTTATGAGACCCAGTACTTC
>TRBJ1-2|NA|TRBV28|NA
CASSLRRRGYGYTF
TGTGCCAGCAGTTTGAGGAGGAGGGGCTATGGCTACACCTTC
>TRBJ2-2|NA|TRBV27|TRBD2
CASSLSGTSGRIGELFF
TGTGCCAGCAGTTTATCCGGGACTAGCGGGAGGATCGGGGAGCTGTTTTTT
>TRBJ1-2|NA|TRBV20-1|TRBD1
CSADRGNGYTF
TGCAGTGCCGACAGGGGGAATGGCTACACCTTC
>TRBJ1-4|once|TRBV7-9|NA
CAIPQGEKLFF
TGTGCCATCCCACAGGGTGAAAAACTGTTTTTT
>TRBJ1-1|NA|TRBV4-2|NA
CASSQDREAFF
TGTGCCAGCAGCCAAGATAGAGAAGCTTTCTTT
>TRBJ2-3|NA|TRBV5-4|TRBD2
CASTLWGGGDTQYF
TGTGCCAGCACCCTTTGGGGGGGAGGAGATACGCAGTATTTT
>TRBJ2-2|NA|TRBV5-6|TRBD1
CASSNPGQGTGELFF
TGTGCCAGCAGCAACCCGGGACAGGGGACCGGGGAGCTGTTTTTT
>TRBJ1-1|NA|TRBV27|TRBD1
CASRHHRGENTEAFF
TGTGCCAGCAGACACCACAGGGGCGAAAACACTGAAGCTTTCTTT
>TRBJ1-4|NA|TRBV6-5|NA
CASSQAGTNEKLFF
TGTGCCAGCAGCCAGGCGGGAACTAATGAAAAACTGTTTTTT
>TRBJ2-7|NA|TRBV2|NA
CASSNLVPSPYEQYF
TGTGCCAGCAGTAACCTAGTTCCGTCTCCTTACGAGCAGTACTTC
>TRBJ2-3|NA|TRBV23-1|TRBD1
CASSQYPQGACTDTQYF
TGCGCCAGCAGTCAGTACCCCCAGGGGGCATGCACAGATACGCAGTATTTT
>TRBJ2-7|NA|TRBV4-1|NA
CASSQEGQSSYEQYF
TGCGCCAGCAGCCAAGAAGGACAAAGCTCCTACGAGCAGTACTTC
>TRBJ2-5|NA|TRBV28|TRBD2
CASTVGGLAGWQTQYF
TGTGCCAGTACCGTCGGGGGACTAGCGGGTTGGCAGACCCAGTACTTC